This T cell receptor (beta chain) was observed in a study of blood T cell repertoires in COVID-19. Study at large: The analysed material was cDNA or gDNA that came from T cells, B-cell-depleted T cells, or PBMCs.

TCRdb's copy holds only in-frame clones and misses some; the assay was immunoSEQ multiplex PCR. The profile shows 150,000 to 200,000 clones, around 80% of them singletons. The V segment lost 2 bases and the J segment 11 bases; nucleotides outside the gene matches: 4. The CDR3 has 14 residues. Germline V lookup: CDR1 MNHEY, CDR2 SMNVEV (reference sequence). Individuals aged roughly 18 to 95 years were recruited from approximately 24 US areas. Categorization into cohorts depended on clinical history that participants reported. Each recovered donor of Cohort 3 presented with two negative PCRs, clearance, or symptom resolution.

V usage is TRBV27 and J usage is TRBJ1-6; TRBD1 aligns across 9 bases. Sample: PBMCs or T cells enriched from blood (not recorded which). The clonotype comes from a woman aged 55-75 years who had recovered from COVID-19. The CDR3 DNA is TGTGCCAGCAGTTTAGGGGGACAGGGAACACCCCTCCACTTT. Its translation is CASSLGGQGTPLHF.